This T cell receptor beta chain comes out of a study of blood T cell repertoires in COVID-19 (dated by TCRdb to the early 2020s). For context, the study as a whole: The collaborator samples originated in the United States, Italy and Spain and spanned the acute and convalescent phases of COVID-19. Where available, HLA class I and class II types were obtained from metadata supplied by the sample provider rather than from assay-based typing. A de-identified subject ID, COVID-19 status, age in years and sex were almost always included in the sample metadata. A freely available public database, intended as a resource for researchers studying the immune response to SARS-CoV-2, is where the repertoires were released. Deeply sampled blood TCRbeta repertoires from subjects exposed to, actively infected with, or recovered from COVID-19 were included in the dataset. Samples were obtained from the ongoing ImmuneRACE study (first 160 participants) and from over 1,000 subjects provided by 6 global collaborators. The material from the prospective study consisted of cDNA or gDNA derived from T cells, B-cell-depleted T cells, or PBMCs.

TCRbeta CDR3 regions were amplified from genomic DNA by means of the immunoSEQ Assay, a bias-controlled multiplex PCR. On the study's bioinformatics: Within the assay, amplification of reference gene primers was used to estimate how many nucleated cells each sample contained. Sequence reads were collapsed and filtered to measure the absolute abundance of every unique TCRbeta CDR3 rearrangement. Productive Simpson clonality was computed per sample as the square root of Simpson's diversity index over productive rearrangements. TCRdb carries this immuneACCESS record with in-frame sequences only. Its versions omit some clonotypes, under half of them owing to an unresolved V gene in the studies checked, with the rest unexplained. The DNA gave D and trimming, while V, J and clone size come from that table. The sample table records some 260,000 clones; roughly 80% of these occur just once. The ten largest clones take up 4% to 6% of the sample.

Study-level results and caveats: The amount of clinical and demographic metadata varied by source and participant and was provided uncurated.

Details on this clone: Its antigen has not been determined. It has no much larger one-base neighbor in the sample; base qualities were not kept.

The CDR3 numbers 16 residues from cysteine through phenylalanine. The only DNA kept is the CDR3, 48 bases in frame from the first base. From the germline V gene, CDR1 is SGDLS and CDR2 is YYNGEE. Trimming takes 0 bases from V and 5 bases from J, and the germline ends sit 18 bases apart. The collaborating institutions used their own protocols to collect whole blood in K2EDTA tubes. For TCRbeta analysis, collaborators shipped samples in one of three forms: frozen whole blood, isolated PBMCs, or DNA extracted from either of those sample types. Recombination joined TRBV9 with TRBJ2-7; 7 matching bases give a weak D call of TRBD2. This receptor was identified in a woman of 80 years or more with active or convalescent COVID-19. The sample taken for sequencing was peripheral blood. The encoded CDR3 is CASSVGPGTGGHEQYF. Read as DNA, the sequence is TGTGCCAGCAGCGTAGGACCCGGGACGGGGGGCCACGAGCAGTACTTC.